The entry below gives a single T cell receptor beta chain sequence along with its context. Its antigen is as yet unknown. This sample stems from a study of CD8 T cells in Susac syndrome. Overall study findings and caveats: Acknowledgment was made by the study that its TCR sequencing and HLA analysis involved a relatively small number of individuals.

The V and J ends lost 3 bases and 4 bases respectively, with 15 bases between them. Germline V gene sequence: CDR1 SGHRS, CDR2 YFSETQ. The CDR3 sequence is 15 residues long. CD8+ and CD4+ T cells circulating in blood were sequenced for TCR beta. Controls were healthy donors chosen to match patients in age and sex. Reverse transcription of roughly 0.5 to 1 ug RNA used random hexamers. Amplification of TCR beta CDR3 by immunoSEQ multiplex PCR spanned 54 Vbeta and 13 Jbeta. Each CDR3 protein gets one entry after TCRdb re-called the immunoSEQ multiplex PCR reads with MiXCR. The profile covers some 190,000 distinct CDR3 sequences, with 90% to 95% appearing a single time and under 0.12% taken by the ten largest.

The chain links TRBV5-1 to TRBJ2-3, with D perhaps TRBD2 (6 bases). The source is a human donor in good health. The sequencing input was CD4+ T cells from PBMCs. The CDR3 DNA follows: TGCGCCAGCAGCTCGGAGGGTAGGATTCCAGATACGCAGTATTTT. Translated, it gives CASSSEGRIPDTQYF.